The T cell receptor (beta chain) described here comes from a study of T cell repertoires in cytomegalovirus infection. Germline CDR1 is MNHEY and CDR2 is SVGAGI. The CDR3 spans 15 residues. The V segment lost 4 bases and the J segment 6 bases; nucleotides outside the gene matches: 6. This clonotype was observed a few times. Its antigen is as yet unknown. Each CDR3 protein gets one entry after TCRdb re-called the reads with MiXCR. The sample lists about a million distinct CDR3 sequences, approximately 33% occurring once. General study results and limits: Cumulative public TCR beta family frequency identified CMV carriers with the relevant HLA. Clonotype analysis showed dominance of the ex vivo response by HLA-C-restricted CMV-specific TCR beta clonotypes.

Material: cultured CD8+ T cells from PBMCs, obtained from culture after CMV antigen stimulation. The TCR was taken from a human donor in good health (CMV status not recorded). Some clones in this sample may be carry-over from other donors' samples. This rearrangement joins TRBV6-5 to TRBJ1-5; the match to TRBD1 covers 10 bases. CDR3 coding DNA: TGTGCCAGCAGTTCGGGACAGGGGTTCGGTCAGCCCCAGCATTTT. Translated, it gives CASSSGQGFGQPQHF.